A selection of T cell receptor beta chains follows, all from one sample in a study of neurological immune-mediated disorders. TCRdb passed the 5' RACE reads through MiXCR, listing each CDR3 protein once. Here the sample spans 40,000 or so distinct CDR3 sequences, more than 9.5% being singletons. The sample comprised PBMCs. The receptors were sampled from a man in his fifties or sixties with HTLV-1-associated myelopathy (HAM/TSP). The CDR3 runs from the conserved cysteine through the conserved F or W. A D gene is named only where the DNA matches it firmly. A clone size is listed for some rows: how often the clone was seen (once, few, many), or a class if it is expanded.

J gene: TRBJ2-7
clone size: few
D gene: .
V gene: TRBV20-1
CDR3 protein: CSASPGSYEQYF
CDR3 DNA: TGCAGTGCTTCCCCCGGGAGCTACGAGCAGTACTTC

J gene: TRBJ2-5
clone size: many
D gene: TRBD1
V gene: TRBV5-5
CDR3 protein: CASSSGQLQETQYF
CDR3 DNA: TGTGCCAGCAGCTCGGGACAGCTCCAAGAGACCCAGTACTTC

J gene: TRBJ1-5
clone size: many
D gene: TRBD1
V gene: TRBV12-3/TRBV12-4
CDR3 protein: CASSQDRGREQPQHF
CDR3 DNA: TGTGCCAGCAGCCAGGACAGGGGGCGCGAGCAGCCCCAGCATTTT

J gene: TRBJ2-3
clone size: many
D gene: .
V gene: TRBV7-2
CDR3 protein: CASSLYGRGTTWGSDTQYF
CDR3 DNA: TGTGCCAGCAGCTTATATGGGCGGGGGACAACTTGGGGTTCAGATACGCAGTATTTT

J gene: TRBJ2-7
clone size: many
D gene: .
V gene: TRBV7-8
CDR3 protein: CASSLDSVSAYEQYF
CDR3 DNA: TGTGCCAGCAGCTTAGACTCGGTTTCGGCCTACGAGCAGTACTTC

J gene: TRBJ2-3
clone size: many
D gene: .
V gene: TRBV6-2/TRBV6-3
CDR3 protein: CASTPRRGGDTQYF
CDR3 DNA: TGTGCCAGCACCCCCAGGCGAGGAGGAGATACGCAGTATTTT

J gene: TRBJ2-7
clone size: many
D gene: TRBD2
V gene: TRBV7-2
CDR3 protein: CASSQIRRAGGHEQYF
CDR3 DNA: TGTGCCAGCAGCCAAATCAGGCGGGCGGGAGGCCACGAGCAGTACTTC

J gene: TRBJ2-3
clone size: .
D gene: .
V gene: TRBV5-1
CDR3 protein: CASSLAQLTDTQYF
CDR3 DNA: TGCGCCAGCAGCTTGGCCCAGCTAACAGATACGCAGTATTTT

J gene: TRBJ1-2
clone size: many
D gene: .
V gene: TRBV29-1
CDR3 protein: CSVATGVYGYTF
CDR3 DNA: TGCAGCGTGGCAACAGGCGTCTATGGCTACACCTTC

J gene: TRBJ2-1
clone size: .
D gene: TRBD2
V gene: TRBV14
CDR3 protein: CASSPSLSGRGRDEQFF
CDR3 DNA: TGTGCCAGCAGCCCCTCCCTAAGCGGGAGAGGAAGGGATGAGCAGTTCTTC

J gene: TRBJ1-2
clone size: many
D gene: .
V gene: TRBV7-2
CDR3 protein: CASSPASGISDYGYTF
CDR3 DNA: TGTGCCAGCAGCCCGGCCTCGGGCATTTCCGACTATGGCTACACCTTC

J gene: TRBJ2-3
clone size: .
D gene: .
V gene: TRBV29-1
CDR3 protein: CSVAGADTQYF
CDR3 DNA: TGCAGCGTTGCAGGGGCAGATACGCAGTATTTT